This T cell receptor beta chain stems from a study of cytomegalovirus exposure and HLA in healthy donors. Germline lookup yields CDR1 GTSNPN and CDR2 SVGIG (reference sequence). Trimming took 3 bases from V and 2 from J; bases not matched to a gene: 4. The CDR3 totals 15 residues. PCR was performed using 60 Vbeta and 13 Jbeta primers. TCRdb keeps only in-frame clones here, not all; method: immunoSEQ multiplex PCR. The table lists fewer than 250,000 clones, 87% of them singletons. This rearrangement joins TRBV30 to TRBJ2-7; TRBD2 matches at 13 bases. The receptor was derived from a boy younger than 10 in good health and CMV-seronegative. Material: PBMCs. The DNA for the CDR3 is TGTGCCTGGAGGAAGACTAGCGGGAGGACCTACGAGCAGTACTTC. As protein: CAWRKTSGRTYEQYF.